What follows describes a single TCR beta chain. The data belong to a study of blood T cell repertoires in COVID-19. Study details: Whether acute or convalescent, the COVID-19 samples came from the United States, Italy and Spain.

In the original processing: Scientists estimated how many nucleated cells there were by amplifying reference gene primers. Sequenced by immunoSEQ multiplex PCR; TCRdb stores in-frame clones only, minus some. That table gives V, J and clone size, and the DNA gave D and trimming. The table includes tens of thousands of clones, about 80% detected once. CDR1 and CDR2 (germline): SGHRS, YFSETQ. This CDR3 contains 15 residues. The V end lost 0 bases, the J end lost 6 bases, and 12 bases lay between the germline ends. Specimen: peripheral blood. The clonotype comes from a woman in her 70s with acute or convalescent COVID-19. This chain links TRBV5-1 with TRBJ2-2; D is possibly TRBD1 (6 bases). The CDR3 nucleotides are TGCGCCAGCAGCTTGGACAGGGTTTTTGCCGGGGAGCTGTTTTTT. This sequence encodes CASSLDRVFAGELFF.